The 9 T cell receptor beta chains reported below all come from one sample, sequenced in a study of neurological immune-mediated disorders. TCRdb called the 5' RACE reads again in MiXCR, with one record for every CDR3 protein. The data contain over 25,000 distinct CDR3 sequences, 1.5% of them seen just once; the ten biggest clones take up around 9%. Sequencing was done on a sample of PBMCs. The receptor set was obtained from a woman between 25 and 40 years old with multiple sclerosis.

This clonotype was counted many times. The CDR3 region has the DNA TGTGCCAGCTCACCAATAAATTCGGGGGTGAATGAGCAGTTCTTC. Translated: CASSPINSGVNEQFF. The rearrangement joins TRBV18 to TRBJ2-1; a weak D match, TRBD2 (6 bases). This CDR3 is 15 amino acids long. The ends were cut back, 2 bases at V and 7 bases at J, with 15 bases in the middle. CDR1 and CDR2 from the germline V gene are KGHSH and LQKENI. The full variable domain, its missing parts supplied by reference TRBV18 and TRBJ2-1, is NAGVMQNPRHLVRRRGQEARLRCSPMKGHSHVYWYRQLPEEGLKFMVYLQKENIIDESGMPKERFSAEFPKEGPSILRIQQVVRGDSAAYFCASSPINSGVNEQFFGPGTRLTVL.

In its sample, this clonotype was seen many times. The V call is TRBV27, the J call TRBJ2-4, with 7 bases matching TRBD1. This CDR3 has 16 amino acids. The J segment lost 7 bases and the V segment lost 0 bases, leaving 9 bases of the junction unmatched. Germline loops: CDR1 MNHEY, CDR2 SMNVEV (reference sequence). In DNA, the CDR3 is TGTGCCAGCAGTTTATCAAGGACAGGCCCCTACAACATTCAGTACTTC. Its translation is CASSLSRTGPYNIQYF.

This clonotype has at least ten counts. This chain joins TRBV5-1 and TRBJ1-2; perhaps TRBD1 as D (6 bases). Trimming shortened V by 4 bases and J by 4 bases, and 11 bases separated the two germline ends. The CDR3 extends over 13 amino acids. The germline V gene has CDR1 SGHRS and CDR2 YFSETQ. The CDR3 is CASSIGTSYGYTF. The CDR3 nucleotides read TGCGCCAGCAGCATCGGGACATCCTATGGCTACACCTTC.

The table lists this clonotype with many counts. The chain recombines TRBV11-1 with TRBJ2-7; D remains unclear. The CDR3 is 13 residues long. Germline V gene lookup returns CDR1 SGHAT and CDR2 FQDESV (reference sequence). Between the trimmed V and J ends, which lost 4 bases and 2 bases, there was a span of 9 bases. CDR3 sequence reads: CASSSSEPYEQYF. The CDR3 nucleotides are TGTGCCAGCAGCTCGTCAGAGCCCTACGAGCAGTACTTC.

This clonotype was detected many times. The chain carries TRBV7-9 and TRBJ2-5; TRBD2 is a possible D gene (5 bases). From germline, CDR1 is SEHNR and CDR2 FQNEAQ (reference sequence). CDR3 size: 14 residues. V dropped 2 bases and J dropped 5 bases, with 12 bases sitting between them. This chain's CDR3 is CASSLTGMGETQYF. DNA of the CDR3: TGTGCCAGCAGCTTAACGGGGATGGGGGAGACCCAGTACTTC.

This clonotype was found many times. DNA for the CDR3: TGTGCCAGCAGTTTGGGTGCAGCCCAGCCCCAGCATTTT. This codes for CASSLGAAQPQHF. V is TRBV27 and J is TRBJ1-5; no reliable D call. Trimming took off 3 bases at V and 7 bases at J, with 10 bases between the two ends. This CDR3 has 13 amino acids. From germline, CDR1 is MNHEY and CDR2 SMNVEV (reference sequence).

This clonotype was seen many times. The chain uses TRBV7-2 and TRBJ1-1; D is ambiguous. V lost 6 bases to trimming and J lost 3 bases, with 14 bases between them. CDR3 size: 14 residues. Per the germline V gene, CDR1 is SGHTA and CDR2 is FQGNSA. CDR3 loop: CASRTSRIDTEAFF. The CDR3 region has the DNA TGTGCCAGCAGGACTTCCAGGATAGACACTGAAGCTTTCTTT.

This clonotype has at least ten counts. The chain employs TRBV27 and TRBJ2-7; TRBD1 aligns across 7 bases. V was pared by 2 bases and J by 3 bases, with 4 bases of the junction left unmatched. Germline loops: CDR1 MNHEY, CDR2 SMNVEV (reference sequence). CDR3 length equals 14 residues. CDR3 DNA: TGTGCCAGCAGTTTAACGGGACAGATCTACGAGCAGTACTTC. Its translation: CASSLTGQIYEQYF.

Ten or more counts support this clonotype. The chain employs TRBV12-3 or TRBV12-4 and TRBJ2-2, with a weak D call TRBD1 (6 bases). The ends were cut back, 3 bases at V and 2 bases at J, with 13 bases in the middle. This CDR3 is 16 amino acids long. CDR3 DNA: TGTGCCAGCAGTTTTATCGGACAGTTAAACACCGGGGAGCTGTTTTTT. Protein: CASSFIGQLNTGELFF.